This T cell receptor (beta chain) was captured in a study of blood T cell repertoires in COVID-19. The overall study: Sites in the United States, Italy and Spain provided acute and convalescent COVID-19 samples. In each case, the material was cDNA or gDNA derived from T cells, B-cell-depleted T cells, or PBMCs.

CDR3 length: 14 residues. V lost 4 bases and J lost 3, with 12 bases in between. Looked up from germline, CDR1 is SEHNR and CDR2 is FQNEAQ (reference sequence). The protocol was immunoSEQ multiplex PCR, while the TCRdb copy is restricted to in-frame clones and leaves out a portion. The data hold roughly 300,000 clones, with approximately 88% observed a single time. V and J are TRBV7-9 and TRBJ1-1; D gene unclear. This TCR was recovered from a man aged 18 to 35 who had recovered from COVID-19. Material for sequencing was peripheral blood. CDR3 in amino acids: CASSSRQAYTEAFF. CDR3 DNA: TGTGCCAGCAGCTCACGGCAGGCGTACACTGAAGCTTTCTTT. Together with reference TRBV7-9 and TRBJ1-1, the CDR3 gives the full variable domain: DTGVSQNPRHKITKRGQNVTFRCDPISEHNRLYWYRQTLGQGPEFLTYFQNEAQLEKSRLLSDRFSAERPKGSFSTLEIQRTEQGDSAMYLCASSSRQAYTEAFFGQGTRLTVV.